A selection of T cell receptor beta chains follows, all from one sample in a study of shared clonotypes between healthy human individuals. Produced via immunoSEQ multiplex PCR; TCRdb's table is partial and in-frame only. The repertoire holds some 2,500,000 clones, 90% to 95% seen once, with about 0.38% in the top ten. Sequencing was performed on naive CD4+ T cells from PBMCs. These receptors all stem from a man aged 18 to 29 in good health. Some clones in this sample may be carry-over from other donors' samples. Each CDR3 is given with its conserved first and last residue. The order of the fields is J gene, V gene, D gene, clone size, CDR3 protein, CDR3 DNA. A D gene is named only where the DNA matches it firmly. Clone size, where shown, is once, few, many, or a class for clones that have expanded.

j_call: TRBJ2-2; v_call: TRBV4-1; d_call: NA; clone_size: NA; cdr3_aa: CASSQGPRGTGELFF; cdr3_nt: TGCGCCAGCAGCCAAGGCCCCCGAGGGACCGGGGAGCTGTTTTTT
j_call: TRBJ2-7; v_call: TRBV29-1; d_call: NA; clone_size: NA; cdr3_aa: CSVEAGLHSYEQYF; cdr3_nt: TGCAGCGTTGAAGCAGGGCTTCATTCCTACGAGCAGTACTTC
j_call: TRBJ2-7; v_call: TRBV28; d_call: NA; clone_size: NA; cdr3_aa: CASSTTGRFYEQYF; cdr3_nt: TGTGCCAGCAGCACGACAGGGAGGTTCTACGAGCAGTACTTC
j_call: TRBJ2-2; v_call: TRBV5-1; d_call: NA; clone_size: NA; cdr3_aa: CASSPIQTNTGELFF; cdr3_nt: TGCGCCAGCAGCCCTATCCAGACGAACACCGGGGAGCTGTTTTTT
j_call: TRBJ2-1; v_call: TRBV19; d_call: TRBD1; clone_size: NA; cdr3_aa: CASSIVQGASNEQFF; cdr3_nt: TGTGCCAGTAGTATAGTACAGGGGGCCTCCAATGAGCAGTTCTTC
j_call: TRBJ2-3; v_call: TRBV5-1; d_call: TRBD2; clone_size: NA; cdr3_aa: CASSLVRSGTTDTQYF; cdr3_nt: TGCGCCAGCAGCTTGGTCCGTAGCGGGACCACAGATACGCAGTATTTT
j_call: TRBJ2-3; v_call: TRBV28; d_call: TRBD1; clone_size: NA; cdr3_aa: CASGSRGRRGHPTDTQYF; cdr3_nt: TGTGCCAGCGGTTCCAGGGGGCGCAGGGGCCACCCCACAGATACGCAGTATTTT
j_call: TRBJ1-5; v_call: TRBV6-1; d_call: TRBD1; clone_size: NA; cdr3_aa: CASLLRDRSNQPQHF; cdr3_nt: TGTGCCAGCCTCCTCCGGGACAGGAGCAATCAGCCCCAGCATTTT
j_call: TRBJ2-1; v_call: TRBV2; d_call: TRBD2; clone_size: NA; cdr3_aa: CASSPLLAGNYNEQFF; cdr3_nt: TGTGCCAGCAGCCCCCTACTAGCGGGCAACTACAATGAGCAGTTCTTC
j_call: TRBJ2-1; v_call: TRBV7-8; d_call: NA; clone_size: NA; cdr3_aa: CASSYRRDLTGEQFF; cdr3_nt: TGTGCCAGCAGCTATAGGCGGGATCTAACGGGTGAGCAGTTCTTC
j_call: TRBJ1-4; v_call: TRBV28; d_call: NA; clone_size: NA; cdr3_aa: CASSFTGGTNEKLFF; cdr3_nt: TGTGCCAGCAGTTTCACGGGGGGAACTAATGAAAAACTGTTTTTT
j_call: TRBJ1-3; v_call: TRBV4-1; d_call: NA; clone_size: once; cdr3_aa: CASSQPGRGSSGNTIYF; cdr3_nt: TGCGCCAGCAGCCAACCTGGGAGGGGGAGCTCTGGAAACACCATATATTTT
j_call: TRBJ1-1; v_call: TRBV10-2; d_call: TRBD1; clone_size: NA; cdr3_aa: CASRATGVNTEAFF; cdr3_nt: TGCGCCAGCAGGGCAACAGGGGTCAACACTGAAGCTTTCTTT
j_call: TRBJ1-3; v_call: TRBV4-1; d_call: NA; clone_size: once; cdr3_aa: CASIRVSGNTIYF; cdr3_nt: TGCGCCAGCATCAGGGTATCTGGAAACACCATATATTTT
j_call: TRBJ2-7; v_call: TRBV9; d_call: NA; clone_size: NA; cdr3_aa: CASSSSEYEQYF; cdr3_nt: TGTGCCAGCAGCTCGTCCGAATACGAGCAGTACTTC
j_call: TRBJ1-1; v_call: TRBV7-9; d_call: NA; clone_size: NA; cdr3_aa: CASSFSGGAHTEAFF; cdr3_nt: TGTGCCAGCAGCTTCTCTGGCGGGGCCCACACTGAAGCTTTCTTT
j_call: TRBJ2-1; v_call: TRBV9; d_call: TRBD2; clone_size: NA; cdr3_aa: CASSVDVAGERNEQFF; cdr3_nt: TGTGCCAGCAGCGTAGATGTAGCGGGAGAACGGAATGAGCAGTTCTTC
j_call: TRBJ2-5; v_call: TRBV5-1; d_call: NA; clone_size: NA; cdr3_aa: CASSRTANWETQYF; cdr3_nt: TGCGCCAGCAGCCGGACAGCGAATTGGGAGACCCAGTACTTC
j_call: TRBJ2-1; v_call: TRBV9; d_call: NA; clone_size: NA; cdr3_aa: CASSATAGTLQFF; cdr3_nt: TGTGCCAGCAGCGCTACGGCCGGGACCCTGCAGTTCTTC
j_call: TRBJ1-1; v_call: TRBV18; d_call: NA; clone_size: NA; cdr3_aa: CASSRGGPNTEAFF; cdr3_nt: TGTGCCAGCTCACGCGGGGGTCCCAACACTGAAGCTTTCTTT
j_call: TRBJ2-4; v_call: TRBV29-1; d_call: NA; clone_size: NA; cdr3_aa: CSVLRAGRDFQYF; cdr3_nt: TGCAGCGTTCTTAGGGCGGGTCGAGATTTTCAGTACTTC
j_call: TRBJ1-2; v_call: TRBV6-5; d_call: NA; clone_size: once; cdr3_aa: CASSYRGTRGYGYTF; cdr3_nt: TGTGCCAGCAGTTACCGAGGAACCAGGGGATATGGCTACACCTTC
j_call: TRBJ2-1; v_call: TRBV4-2; d_call: TRBD2; clone_size: few; cdr3_aa: CASSQELAGVMQFF; cdr3_nt: TGTGCCAGCAGCCAAGAACTAGCGGGAGTGATGCAGTTCTTC
j_call: TRBJ2-1; v_call: TRBV27; d_call: NA; clone_size: NA; cdr3_aa: CASQEGFYNEQFF; cdr3_nt: TGTGCCTCCCAAGAGGGTTTCTACAATGAGCAGTTCTTC
j_call: TRBJ2-3; v_call: TRBV7-2; d_call: TRBD2; clone_size: NA; cdr3_aa: CASSPGGLSTDTQYF; cdr3_nt: TGTGCCAGCAGCCCGGGGGGGCTTAGCACAGATACGCAGTATTTT
j_call: TRBJ1-3; v_call: TRBV5-1; d_call: NA; clone_size: NA; cdr3_aa: CASSLSGLGSGNTIYF; cdr3_nt: TGCGCCAGCAGCTTGTCCGGGTTGGGGTCTGGAAACACCATATATTTT